Following are 8 T cell receptor beta chains from one sample sequenced in a study of T cell responses to AZD1222 COVID-19 vaccine. Using immunoSEQ multiplex PCR, the repertoire was profiled, and TCRdb retains in-frame clones only, with some absent. The sample has approximately 120,000 clones; around 90% are singletons. The material was peripheral blood, obtained on day 0 of AZD1222 vaccination. The receptors derive from an adult in good health.

The rearrangement joins TRBV27 to TRBJ1-1; the D is unclear. This CDR3 comprises 12 residues. CDR1 is MNHEY, CDR2 SMNVEV, per germline (reference sequence). With 4 bases removed from V and 5 bases from J, the gap between germline ends came to 8 bases. The CDR3: CASSSTWTEAFF. In DNA form, the CDR3 reads TGTGCCAGCAGTTCAACTTGGACTGAAGCTTTCTTT.

The chain joins TRBV4-2 to TRBJ1-5; 10 bases match TRBD1. This CDR3 has 18 amino acids. Germline lookup yields CDR1 LGHNA and CDR2 YNFKEQ. V shed 1 base and J 0 bases; nucleotides not matched to a gene: 6. The CDR3 spells CASSQGSGTGDSNQPQHF. The CDR3 DNA reads as TGTGCCAGCAGCCAAGGTTCCGGGACAGGGGATAGCAATCAGCCCCAGCATTTT.

This chain joins TRBV11-3 and TRBJ1-6, with TRBD1 matching over 10 bases. Germline V gene sequence: CDR1 SGHNT, CDR2 YENEEA. The CDR3 runs to 16 residues. Losses at the gene ends were 3 bases for V and 7 bases for J; bases not matched to a gene: 6. The CDR3 bases are TGTGCCAGCAGCTTCGACAGGGGGCAGGGGAATTCACCCCTCCACTTT. The encoded protein is CASSFDRGQGNSPLHF.

The chain carries TRBV5-4 and TRBJ1-6; no firm D call. Trimming stripped 4 bases from V and 14 bases from J, with 16 bases between. Germline assignment: CDR1 SGHNT and CDR2 YYREEE (reference sequence). The CDR3 runs 13 residues. CDR3 DNA sequence: TGTGCCAGCAGCATAGACGGCTCCTCGGCCCTCCACTTT. Protein product: CASSIDGSSALHF.

The chain recombines TRBV18 with TRBJ2-7, with 12 bases matching TRBD1. V lost 0 bases and J lost 6; bases outside the gene matches: 9. Looked up from germline, CDR1 is KGHSH and CDR2 is LQKENI. This CDR3 region has 17 residues. DNA for the CDR3: TGTGCCAGCTCACCACCGGGAACTAGGGACAGGGGGCTCGAGCAGTACTTC. Translated, it gives CASSPPGTRDRGLEQYF.

The V call is TRBV7-8, the J call TRBJ1-4; TRBD1 agrees at 8 bases. In germline, CDR1 is SGHVS, CDR2 FQNEAQ. V was pared by 5 bases and J by 8 bases, with 4 bases of the junction left unmatched. CDR3 length equals 13 residues. The CDR3 region is CASSKTGAEKLFF. The CDR3 nucleotides read TGTGCCAGCAGCAAGACAGGGGCGGAAAAACTGTTTTTT.

The chain couples TRBV25-1 to TRBJ1-6; D remains ambiguous. The CDR3 spans 15 residues. Trimming shortened V by 6 bases and J by 2 bases, and 11 bases separated the two germline ends. Germline loops: CDR1 MGHDK, CDR2 SYGVNS. CDR3 in amino acids: CASSDSYTYNSPLHF. The CDR3 coding sequence is TGTGCCAGCAGCGATAGCTACACCTATAATTCACCCCTCCACTTT.

The rearrangement uses TRBV7-9 and TRBJ1-1, with D hard to call. The CDR3 consists of 14 residues. CDR1 SEHNR and CDR2 FQNEAQ come from the germline V gene (reference sequence). Trimming removed 4 bases from V and 4 bases from J, with 13 bases in between. CDR3 in DNA: TGTGCCAGCAGCTCTGACCTGTCGAGCACTGAAGCTTTCTTT. This gives the protein CASSSDLSSTEAFF. The variable domain in full, completed from reference TRBV7-9 and TRBJ1-1, reads DTGVSQNPRHKITKRGQNVTFRCDPISEHNRLYWYRQTLGQGPEFLTYFQNEAQLEKSRLLSDRFSAERPKGSFSTLEIQRTEQGDSAMYLCASSSDLSSTEAFFGQGTRLTVV.